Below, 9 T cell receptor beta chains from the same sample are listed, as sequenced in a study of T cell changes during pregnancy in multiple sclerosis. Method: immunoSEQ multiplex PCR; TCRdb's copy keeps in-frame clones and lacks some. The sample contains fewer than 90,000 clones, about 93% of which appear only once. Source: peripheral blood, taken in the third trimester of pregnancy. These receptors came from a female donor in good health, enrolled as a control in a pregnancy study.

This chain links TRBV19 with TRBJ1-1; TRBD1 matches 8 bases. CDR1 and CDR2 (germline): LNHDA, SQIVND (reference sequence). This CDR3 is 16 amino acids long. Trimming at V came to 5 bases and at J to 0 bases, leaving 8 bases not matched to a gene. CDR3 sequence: CASSPTRDRLNTEAFF. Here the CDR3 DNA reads TGTGCCAGTAGTCCAACCCGGGACAGGCTGAACACTGAAGCTTTCTTT.

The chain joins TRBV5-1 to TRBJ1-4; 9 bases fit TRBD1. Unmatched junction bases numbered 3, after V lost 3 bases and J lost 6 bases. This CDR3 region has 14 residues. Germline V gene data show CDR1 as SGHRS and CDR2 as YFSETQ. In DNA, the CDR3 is TGCGCCAGCAGCTCCGGGACAGGGCATGAAAAACTGTTTTTT. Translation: CASSSGTGHEKLFF. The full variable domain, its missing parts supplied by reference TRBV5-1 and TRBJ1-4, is KAGVTQTPRYLIKTRGQQVTLSCSPISGHRSVSWYQQTPGQGLQFLFEYFSETQRNKGNFPGRFSGRQFSNSRSEMNVSTLELGDSALYLCASSSGTGHEKLFFGSGTQLSVL.

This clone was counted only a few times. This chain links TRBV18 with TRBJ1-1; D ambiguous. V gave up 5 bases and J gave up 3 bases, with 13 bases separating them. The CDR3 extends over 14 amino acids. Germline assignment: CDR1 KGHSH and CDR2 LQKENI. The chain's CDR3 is CASSWSPPDTEAFF. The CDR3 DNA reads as TGTGCCAGCTCATGGTCTCCTCCGGACACTGAAGCTTTCTTT.

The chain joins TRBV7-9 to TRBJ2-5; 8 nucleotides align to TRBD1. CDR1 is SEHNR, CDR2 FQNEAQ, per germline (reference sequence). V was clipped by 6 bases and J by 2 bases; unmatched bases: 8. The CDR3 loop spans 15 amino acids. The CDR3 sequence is CASRGGGDRQETQYF. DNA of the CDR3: TGTGCCAGCAGAGGCGGCGGGGACAGGCAAGAGACCCAGTACTTC.

The chain's CDR3 is CASSPPPGRGRENEQFF. CDR3 nucleotides: TGTGCCAGCAGTCCCCCGCCGGGCAGGGGGCGTGAAAATGAGCAGTTCTTC. This rearrangement joins TRBV28 to TRBJ2-1, with TRBD1 identical over 8 bases. This CDR3 comprises 17 residues. The germline V gene has CDR1 MDHEN and CDR2 SYDVKM. J gave up 7 bases and V 5 bases, and 16 bases lay outside the gene matches.

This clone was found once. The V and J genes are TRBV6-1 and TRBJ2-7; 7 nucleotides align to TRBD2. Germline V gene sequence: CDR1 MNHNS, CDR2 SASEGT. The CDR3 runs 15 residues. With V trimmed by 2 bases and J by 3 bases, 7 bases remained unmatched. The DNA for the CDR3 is TGTGCCAGCAGTGAATGGGGAGGGGAGGGCTACGAGCAGTACTTC. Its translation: CASSEWGGEGYEQYF.

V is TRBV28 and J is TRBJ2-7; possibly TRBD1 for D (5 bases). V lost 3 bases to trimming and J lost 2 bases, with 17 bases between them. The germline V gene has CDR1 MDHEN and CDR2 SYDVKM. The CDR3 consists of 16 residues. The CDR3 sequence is CASSFPGQRIPYEQYF. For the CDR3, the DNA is TGTGCCAGCAGTTTCCCTGGACAAAGAATTCCCTACGAGCAGTACTTC.

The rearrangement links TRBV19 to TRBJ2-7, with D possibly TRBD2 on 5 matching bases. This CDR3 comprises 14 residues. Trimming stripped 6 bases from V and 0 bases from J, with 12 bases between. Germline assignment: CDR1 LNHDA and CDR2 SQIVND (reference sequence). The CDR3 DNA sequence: TGTGCCAGTAGCCAACTTGGGAGCTCCTACGAGCAGTACTTC. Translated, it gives CASSQLGSSYEQYF.

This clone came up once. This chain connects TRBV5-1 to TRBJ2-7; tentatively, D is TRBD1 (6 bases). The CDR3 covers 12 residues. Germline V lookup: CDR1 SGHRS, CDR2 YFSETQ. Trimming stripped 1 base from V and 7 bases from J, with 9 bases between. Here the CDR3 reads CASSLQGREQYF. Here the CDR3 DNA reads TGCGCCAGCAGCTTGCAGGGGCGGGAGCAGTACTTC.